The rows below give T cell receptor beta chains drawn from one sample of a study of T cells in Graves' hyperthyroidism and ophthalmopathy. TCRdb ran MiXCR on the multiplex PCR reads and lists one entry per CDR3 protein. Of hundreds of thousands of distinct CDR3 sequences in the sample, roughly 20% were seen once. What was sequenced was blood. These receptors came from a woman in her forties or fifties with Graves' hyperthyroidism that later progressed to Graves' ophthalmopathy. Both conserved end residues are part of each CDR3. The D gene is left open where the match is weak. Rows give clone size only sometimes, using once, few, many, or a class for an expanded clone.

j_call: TRBJ2-7
v_call: TRBV6-2/TRBV6-3
d_call: TRBD2
clone_size: many
cdr3_length: 16
cdr3_nt: TGTGCCAGCAGTTACTCGAGGTGGGGGGGAGCCTACGAGCAGTACTTC
cdr3_aa: CASSYSRWGGAYEQYF

j_call: TRBJ1-2
v_call: TRBV6-1
d_call: -
clone_size: few
cdr3_length: 13
cdr3_nt: TGTGCCAGCGGCCAGGGCTCCAACTATGGCTACACCTTC
cdr3_aa: CASGQGSNYGYTF

j_call: TRBJ2-5
v_call: TRBV29-1
d_call: -
clone_size: -
cdr3_length: 14
cdr3_nt: TGCAGCGTTCGGGGGAGAGCGAGGGAAGAGACCCAGTACTTC
cdr3_aa: CSVRGRAREETQYF

j_call: TRBJ2-5
v_call: TRBV18
d_call: -
clone_size: -
cdr3_length: 16
cdr3_nt: TGTGCCAGCTCACCACCGCAGGGACGGGATCGAGAGACCCAGTACTTC
cdr3_aa: CASSPPQGRDRETQYF

j_call: TRBJ1-3
v_call: TRBV27
d_call: -
clone_size: -
cdr3_length: 15
cdr3_nt: TGTGCCAGCAGTTTATCAGCAGGGCCTGGAAACACCATATATTTT
cdr3_aa: CASSLSAGPGNTIYF

j_call: TRBJ2-1
v_call: TRBV5-1
d_call: -
clone_size: many
cdr3_length: 15
cdr3_nt: TGCGCCAGCAGCTATTCAGACACAGGGAGGAATGAGCAGTTCTTC
cdr3_aa: CASSYSDTGRNEQFF

j_call: TRBJ1-1
v_call: TRBV11-2
d_call: -
clone_size: many
cdr3_length: 14
cdr3_nt: TGTGCCAGCAGCTTAGTTGTGGGGAACACTGAAGCTTTCTTT
cdr3_aa: CASSLVVGNTEAFF

j_call: TRBJ2-3
v_call: TRBV6-1
d_call: TRBD2
clone_size: -
cdr3_length: 16
cdr3_nt: TGTGCCAGCATCAGTAGCGGGGGGGGGTACACAGATACGCAGTATTTT
cdr3_aa: CASISSGGGYTDTQYF

j_call: TRBJ1-1
v_call: TRBV5-6
d_call: -
clone_size: -
cdr3_length: 13
cdr3_nt: TGTGCCAGCAGCTTTCCAGTAAGCACTGAAGCTTTCTTT
cdr3_aa: CASSFPVSTEAFF

j_call: TRBJ1-1
v_call: TRBV18
d_call: -
clone_size: -
cdr3_length: 15
cdr3_nt: TGTGCCAGCTCACCTGGGGAAGCGGCCAACACTGAAGCTTTCTTT
cdr3_aa: CASSPGEAANTEAFF

j_call: TRBJ2-2
v_call: TRBV7-9
d_call: -
clone_size: once
cdr3_length: 16
cdr3_nt: TGTGCCAGCAGCTTAGCGGGGGGGCTTCTGGCCGGGGAGCTGTTTTTT
cdr3_aa: CASSLAGGLLAGELFF

j_call: TRBJ2-2
v_call: TRBV18
d_call: -
clone_size: -
cdr3_length: 15
cdr3_nt: TGTGCCAGCTCGCCAGACCGATCGAACACCGGGGAGCTGTTTTTT
cdr3_aa: CASSPDRSNTGELFF

j_call: TRBJ2-7
v_call: TRBV9
d_call: -
clone_size: -
cdr3_length: 14
cdr3_nt: TGTGCCAGCAGCGGCAGGGACAACTCCTACGAGCAGTACTTC
cdr3_aa: CASSGRDNSYEQYF

j_call: TRBJ1-2
v_call: TRBV3-1
d_call: -
clone_size: -
cdr3_length: 15
cdr3_nt: TGTGCCAGCAGCCACCCCGGGGAGGGAAACTATGGCTACACCTTC
cdr3_aa: CASSHPGEGNYGYTF

j_call: TRBJ1-3
v_call: TRBV5-6
d_call: -
clone_size: -
cdr3_length: 14
cdr3_nt: TGTGCCAGCAGCTTAGAAGGGAATGGAAACACCATATATTTT
cdr3_aa: CASSLEGNGNTIYF

j_call: TRBJ2-3
v_call: TRBV13
d_call: -
clone_size: few
cdr3_length: 17
cdr3_nt: TGTGCCAGCCCTGGGTCGGCGTCGGGGAGCCCCCCGGATACGCAGTATTTT
cdr3_aa: CASPGSASGSPPDTQYF

j_call: TRBJ2-2
v_call: TRBV27
d_call: -
clone_size: -
cdr3_length: 16
cdr3_nt: TGTGCCAGCAGTTTTAAGGTCAGGAGTAACACCGGGGAGCTGTTTTTT
cdr3_aa: CASSFKVRSNTGELFF

j_call: TRBJ2-5
v_call: TRBV12-3/TRBV12-4
d_call: -
clone_size: many
cdr3_length: 13
cdr3_nt: TGTGCCAGCAGTTTTCTGAGGGGCGAGACCCAGTACTTC
cdr3_aa: CASSFLRGETQYF

j_call: TRBJ2-3
v_call: TRBV3-1
d_call: TRBD2
clone_size: -
cdr3_length: 16
cdr3_nt: TGTGCCAGCAGCCTAACAGCTAGCGGGGGTACAGATACGCAGTATTTT
cdr3_aa: CASSLTASGGTDTQYF

j_call: TRBJ1-6
v_call: TRBV27
d_call: TRBD1
clone_size: -
cdr3_length: 15
cdr3_nt: TGTGCCAGCAGTTCGGGGACAGGGATGTTTTCACCCCTCCACTTT
cdr3_aa: CASSSGTGMFSPLHF

j_call: TRBJ2-7
v_call: TRBV20-1
d_call: TRBD2
clone_size: once
cdr3_length: 13
cdr3_nt: TGCAGTGCCGTAGCGGGGGGATCCTACGAGCAGTACTTC
cdr3_aa: CSAVAGGSYEQYF

j_call: TRBJ2-1
v_call: TRBV11-1
d_call: -
clone_size: many
cdr3_length: 16
cdr3_nt: TGTGCCAGCAGCCTCCTGCGGGGAAGCTCCTACAATGAGCAGTTCTTC
cdr3_aa: CASSLLRGSSYNEQFF

j_call: TRBJ1-5
v_call: TRBV12-3/TRBV12-4
d_call: -
clone_size: -
cdr3_length: 15
cdr3_nt: TGTGCCACCTACATGAATAACCCTAGCAATCAGCCCCAGCATTTT
cdr3_aa: CATYMNNPSNQPQHF

j_call: TRBJ1-2
v_call: TRBV29-1
d_call: TRBD1
clone_size: many
cdr3_length: 14
cdr3_nt: TGCAGCGCCCCGGGAGGACAGGGGAACTATGGCTACACCTTC
cdr3_aa: CSAPGGQGNYGYTF

j_call: TRBJ1-5
v_call: TRBV3-1
d_call: -
clone_size: many
cdr3_length: 14
cdr3_nt: TGTGCCAGCAGCCAAAGCAGGGGAGCGGGGCCCCAGCATTTT
cdr3_aa: CASSQSRGAGPQHF

j_call: TRBJ2-2
v_call: TRBV3-1
d_call: TRBD2
clone_size: -
cdr3_length: 19
cdr3_nt: TGTGCCAGCAGCCAAGGAATCACTAGCGGGGGGGCCGTCCCCGGGGAGCTGTTTTTT
cdr3_aa: CASSQGITSGGAVPGELFF

j_call: TRBJ1-1
v_call: TRBV12-3/TRBV12-4
d_call: TRBD1
clone_size: -
cdr3_length: 15
cdr3_nt: TGTGCCAGCAGCCCCGTCAGGGGGACAGCGAGTAGAGCTTTCTTT
cdr3_aa: CASSPVRGTASRAFF

j_call: TRBJ1-6
v_call: TRBV7-3
d_call: TRBD1
clone_size: -
cdr3_length: 15
cdr3_nt: TGTGCCAGCAGCTTAAGGGGACAGGGCAGCTCACCCCTCCACTTT
cdr3_aa: CASSLRGQGSSPLHF

j_call: TRBJ2-3
v_call: TRBV5-1
d_call: TRBD2
clone_size: many
cdr3_length: 15
cdr3_nt: TGCGCCAGCAGCTTGAGCGGGGGGTCTGAGGATACGCAGTATTTT
cdr3_aa: CASSLSGGSEDTQYF

j_call: TRBJ2-2
v_call: TRBV11-2
d_call: -
clone_size: few
cdr3_length: 14
cdr3_nt: TGTGCCAGCAGCTTAGGACGGGTCGCCGGGGAGCTGTTTTTT
cdr3_aa: CASSLGRVAGELFF

j_call: TRBJ2-3
v_call: TRBV6-1
d_call: TRBD2
clone_size: -
cdr3_length: 17
cdr3_nt: TGTGCCAGCAGTTCTGCTAAACTAGCGGGGGTCACAGATACGCAGTATTTT
cdr3_aa: CASSSAKLAGVTDTQYF

j_call: TRBJ2-2
v_call: TRBV11-2
d_call: -
clone_size: -
cdr3_length: 16
cdr3_nt: TGTGCCAGCAGCCCAGGGTGGGCCTCGAACACCGGGGAGCTGTTTTTT
cdr3_aa: CASSPGWASNTGELFF

j_call: TRBJ2-1
v_call: TRBV18
d_call: TRBD2
clone_size: many
cdr3_length: 14
cdr3_nt: TGTGCCAGCACCCGGACTAGCGGGGCAAATGAGCAGTTCTTC
cdr3_aa: CASTRTSGANEQFF

j_call: TRBJ2-3
v_call: TRBV24-1
d_call: -
clone_size: -
cdr3_length: 13
cdr3_nt: TGTGCCACCAGTGATGGCAGCACAGATACGCAGTATTTT
cdr3_aa: CATSDGSTDTQYF

j_call: TRBJ2-2
v_call: TRBV6-5
d_call: -
clone_size: -
cdr3_length: 17
cdr3_nt: TGTGCCAGCAGTTACTCGATTCCAGGGGACCGGACCGGGGAGCTGTTTTTT
cdr3_aa: CASSYSIPGDRTGELFF

j_call: TRBJ1-5
v_call: TRBV30
d_call: -
clone_size: many
cdr3_length: 14
cdr3_nt: TGTGCCTGGAGCAGGGGCTCCAGCAATCAGCCCCAGCATTTT
cdr3_aa: CAWSRGSSNQPQHF

j_call: TRBJ2-2
v_call: TRBV20-1
d_call: TRBD1
clone_size: -
cdr3_length: 17
cdr3_nt: TGCAGTGCTAGAGATGAGAGACAGGGGCCGAACACCGGGGAGCTGTTTTTT
cdr3_aa: CSARDERQGPNTGELFF

j_call: TRBJ2-2
v_call: TRBV6-9
d_call: TRBD2
clone_size: -
cdr3_length: 17
cdr3_nt: TGTGCCAGCAGTTTCCCGCTAGCGGGGGGGCTATCCGGGGAGCTGTTTTTT
cdr3_aa: CASSFPLAGGLSGELFF

j_call: TRBJ2-7
v_call: TRBV7-9
d_call: -
clone_size: -
cdr3_length: 13
cdr3_nt: TGTGCCAGCAGCCCCGCTATTACCTACGAGCAGTACTTC
cdr3_aa: CASSPAITYEQYF

j_call: TRBJ2-3
v_call: TRBV4-1
d_call: -
clone_size: few
cdr3_length: 15
cdr3_nt: TGCGCCAGCAGCCAAAAGGCAGGGTTAGAAGATACGCAGTATTTT
cdr3_aa: CASSQKAGLEDTQYF

j_call: TRBJ2-2
v_call: TRBV12-3/TRBV12-4
d_call: TRBD2
clone_size: many
cdr3_length: 19
cdr3_nt: TGTGCCAGCAGTTTATCGGGACTAGCGGGGGGGCCCGGGTCCGGGGAGCTGTTTTTT
cdr3_aa: CASSLSGLAGGPGSGELFF

j_call: TRBJ2-2
v_call: TRBV6-2/TRBV6-3
d_call: -
clone_size: few
cdr3_length: 14
cdr3_nt: TGTGCCAGCAGTCCCGCTCGGGGCACCGGGGAGCTGTTTTTT
cdr3_aa: CASSPARGTGELFF

j_call: TRBJ2-2
v_call: TRBV10-1
d_call: -
clone_size: -
cdr3_length: 14
cdr3_nt: TGCGCCAGCAGTGAGTCGGTTGGTTCCGGGGAGCTGTTTTTT
cdr3_aa: CASSESVGSGELFF

j_call: TRBJ1-2
v_call: TRBV27
d_call: -
clone_size: -
cdr3_length: 15
cdr3_nt: TGTGCCAGCAGTTTATCGTCGTCTTACTATGGTGGCTACACCTTC
cdr3_aa: CASSLSSSYYGGYTF

j_call: TRBJ1-1
v_call: TRBV6-1
d_call: -
clone_size: -
cdr3_length: 12
cdr3_nt: TGTGCCGGGGGGAGGTTGAACACTGAAGCTTTCTTT
cdr3_aa: CAGGRLNTEAFF

j_call: TRBJ2-5
v_call: TRBV19
d_call: TRBD2
clone_size: few
cdr3_length: 16
cdr3_nt: TGTGCCAGTAGTATAGATCCGCCTAGCGGGCTAGAGACCCAGTACTTC
cdr3_aa: CASSIDPPSGLETQYF

j_call: TRBJ2-1
v_call: TRBV3-1
d_call: -
clone_size: many
cdr3_length: 14
cdr3_nt: TGTGCCAGCAGCCCCCTTGGGACGGAGAATGAGCAGTTCTTC
cdr3_aa: CASSPLGTENEQFF

j_call: TRBJ2-1
v_call: TRBV11-2
d_call: TRBD2
clone_size: many
cdr3_length: 15
cdr3_nt: TGTGCCAGCAGCTTCAAGAGCGGGGTCTACAATGAGCAGTTCTTC
cdr3_aa: CASSFKSGVYNEQFF

j_call: TRBJ2-7
v_call: TRBV7-8
d_call: -
clone_size: many
cdr3_length: 16
cdr3_nt: TGTGCCAGCAGCTTTGGGGCCCGAGGGGGATCCTACGAGCAGTACTTC
cdr3_aa: CASSFGARGGSYEQYF

j_call: TRBJ2-1
v_call: TRBV9
d_call: TRBD2
clone_size: -
cdr3_length: 15
cdr3_nt: TGTGCCAGCAGCTCGCTCGGGGGGGAGAACAATGAGCAGTTCTTC
cdr3_aa: CASSSLGGENNEQFF

j_call: TRBJ1-1
v_call: TRBV19
d_call: -
clone_size: -
cdr3_length: 14
cdr3_nt: TGTGCCAGTAGTATTGCAGGGAGGCACACTGAAGCTTTCTTT
cdr3_aa: CASSIAGRHTEAFF

j_call: TRBJ1-3
v_call: TRBV3-1
d_call: -
clone_size: -
cdr3_length: 16
cdr3_nt: TGTGCCAGCAGCCAAAGTCGGAGGGGATCTGGAAACACCATATATTTT
cdr3_aa: CASSQSRRGSGNTIYF

j_call: TRBJ2-3
v_call: TRBV18
d_call: TRBD1
clone_size: many
cdr3_length: 14
cdr3_nt: TGTGCCAGCTCACCACGGACAGGGGACGATACGCAGTATTTT
cdr3_aa: CASSPRTGDDTQYF

j_call: TRBJ2-1
v_call: TRBV12-3/TRBV12-4
d_call: TRBD2
clone_size: -
cdr3_length: 17
cdr3_nt: TGTGCCAGCAGAAAAAGCTCCGGGACTAGCATTGGCTATGAGCAGTTCTTC
cdr3_aa: CASRKSSGTSIGYEQFF

j_call: TRBJ1-5
v_call: TRBV9
d_call: -
clone_size: -
cdr3_length: 13
cdr3_nt: TGTGCCAGCAGCGACGGTACCAATCAGCCCCAGCATTTT
cdr3_aa: CASSDGTNQPQHF